These 24 T cell receptor beta chains share one sample of origin, sequenced in a study of blood T cell repertoires in COVID-19. Here immunoSEQ multiplex PCR was the method, and the copy in TCRdb shows in-frame clones only, minus some. The sample has fewer than 350,000 clones, roughly 90% seen once. Sequenced material: PBMCs or T cells enriched from blood (not recorded which). The receptor source for this set is a woman between 40 and 50 years old who had recovered from COVID-19.

This chain uses TRBV27 with TRBJ1-3; D is uncertain. Trimming shortened V by 9 bases and J by 0 bases, and 9 bases separated the two germline ends. CDR1 MNHEY and CDR2 SMNVEV come from the germline V gene (reference sequence). The CDR3 consists of 13 residues. DNA of the CDR3: TGTGCCAGAAAAGAGAACTCTGGAAACACCATATATTTT. It encodes CARKENSGNTIYF.

This clone was observed a few times. Germline and junction disagree at one end, which may indicate a read error. J is TRBJ2-2 and V is TRBV7-7; 14 bases agree with TRBD2. Germline V lookup: CDR1 SSHAT, CDR2 FNYEAQ (reference sequence). The CDR3 consists of 16 residues. This CDR3 is CASSFGLAGGTGELFF. The CDR3 DNA follows: TGTGCTAGCAGCTTCGGACTAGCGGGAGGTACCGGGGAGCTGTTTTTT.

The chain uses TRBV7-2 and TRBJ1-5, with D maybe TRBD1 (5 bases). The germline CDR1 and CDR2 sequences are SGHTA and FQGNSA. V was shortened by 5 bases and J by 9 bases, with 17 bases between the two germline ends. The CDR3 has 14 amino acids. The CDR3 loop reads CASSPADSPLPQHF. CDR3 coding DNA: TGTGCCAGCAGCCCAGCCGACAGTCCCCTGCCCCAGCATTTT.

This clone has only one observation. J is TRBJ2-7 and V is TRBV2, with D unresolved. Germline lookup yields CDR1 SNHLY and CDR2 FYNNEI. CDR3 length: 14 residues. Between the trimmed V and J ends, which lost 3 bases and 0 bases, there was a span of 9 bases. This chain's CDR3 is CASSERHSSYEQYF. CDR3 nucleotide sequence: TGTGCCAGCAGTGAGAGGCATAGCTCCTACGAGCAGTACTTC.

V gene TRBV5-1 combines with J gene TRBJ2-3, with D perhaps TRBD2 (6 bases). Germline assignment: CDR1 SGHRS and CDR2 YFSETQ. The ends were cut back, 0 bases at V and 0 bases at J, with 11 bases in the middle. CDR3 length: 16 amino acids. CDR3 amino acids: CASSLERGLSTDTQYF. Written as DNA, the CDR3 is TGCGCCAGCAGCTTGGAACGGGGGTTGAGCACAGATACGCAGTATTTT.

The V and J genes are TRBV7-9 and TRBJ2-7; D might be TRBD1 (5 bases). Germline CDR1 reads SEHNR; CDR2 reads FQNEAQ (reference sequence). CDR3 length equals 13 residues. With 5 bases removed from V and 4 bases from J, the gap between germline ends came to 12 bases. CDR3 nucleotide sequence: TGTGCCAGCAGCCTCAGGGTAGATTACGAGCAGTACTTC. Its protein product is CASSLRVDYEQYF. Combining the CDR3 with reference TRBV7-9 and TRBJ2-7 gives the whole variable domain DTGVSQNPRHKITKRGQNVTFRCDPISEHNRLYWYRQTLGQGPEFLTYFQNEAQLEKSRLLSDRFSAERPKGSFSTLEIQRTEQGDSAMYLCASSLRVDYEQYFGPGTRLTVT.

This clone was detected only once. The chain carries TRBV5-1 and TRBJ2-3; 9 bases align to TRBD2. Germline V CDR1 and CDR2: SGHRS, YFSETQ. This CDR3 is 17 amino acids long. J lost 2 bases, V lost 4 bases, and 11 bases had no gene match. The CDR3 protein is CASSTGSGGSFTDTQYF. The CDR3 region has the DNA TGCGCCAGCAGCACAGGGAGCGGGGGGAGTTTCACAGATACGCAGTATTTT.

This sequence joins TRBV15 and TRBJ2-3; 11 positions match TRBD2. Germline CDR1 LNHNV, CDR2 YYDKDF (reference sequence). The V gene end was trimmed by 2 bases and the J gene end by 4 bases; junction bases not matched to a gene: 11. This CDR3 is built from 18 residues. CDR3: CATSRSGLAGYDADTQYF. CDR3 in DNA: TGTGCCACCAGCAGATCCGGACTAGCGGGCTACGACGCAGATACGCAGTATTTT.

The rearrangement links TRBV15 to TRBJ1-2, with TRBD1 as a possible D gene (5 bases). CDR1 and CDR2 (germline): LNHNV, YYDKDF (reference sequence). The CDR3 length is 15 residues. Trimming cost V 4 bases and J 5 bases, with 17 bases left between them. In nucleotides, the CDR3 is TGTGCCACCAGCAAGGCGGAGGGGCTTAGGTATGGCTACACCTTC. Protein: CATSKAEGLRYGYTF.

The rearrangement joins TRBV28 to TRBJ2-7, with a possible D match to TRBD2 (7 bases). The CDR3 length is 16 residues. Deletions cut 3 bases from V and 0 bases from J, with 15 bases between. CDR1 is MDHEN, CDR2 SYDVKM, per germline. The CDR3: CASSFAGAQRSYEQYF. CDR3 DNA sequence: TGTGCCAGCAGTTTTGCGGGGGCCCAACGCTCCTACGAGCAGTACTTC.

The chain has TRBV30 and TRBJ1-3; weak D call: TRBD1 (6 bases). The CDR3 is 15 amino acids. Germline lookup yields CDR1 GTSNPN and CDR2 SVGIG (reference sequence). V shed 1 base and J shed 2 bases, with 12 bases lying between them. The CDR3 loop is CAWSDPGTTGNTIYF. Written as DNA, the CDR3 is TGTGCCTGGAGTGACCCCGGGACAACTGGAAACACCATATATTTT.

V usage is TRBV15 and J usage is TRBJ1-1, with 7 bases fitting TRBD1. Looked up from germline, CDR1 is LNHNV and CDR2 is YYDKDF (reference sequence). V gave up 1 base and J gave up 2 bases; unmatched junction bases: 10. This CDR3 has 17 residues. The CDR3 sequence: CATSRGYRQGRNTEAFF. CDR3 in DNA: TGTGCCACCAGCAGAGGCTACCGACAGGGTAGAAACACTGAAGCTTTCTTT.

V gene TRBV5-1 combines with J gene TRBJ2-2; the match to TRBD1 covers 7 bases. This CDR3 contains 15 residues. Germline trimming cut 0 bases from V and 3 bases from J; bases unmatched to any gene: 2. Germline CDR1 is SGHRS and CDR2 is YFSETQ. CDR3 sequence: CASSLDTGDTGELFF. The CDR3 DNA follows: TGCGCCAGCAGCTTGGATACAGGGGACACCGGGGAGCTGTTTTTT.

This chain uses TRBV30 with TRBJ2-7; 12 positions agree with TRBD1. The CDR3 is 13 amino acids. Germline V gene data show CDR1 as GTSNPN and CDR2 as SVGIG (reference sequence). J gave up 7 bases and V 3 bases, and 4 bases lay outside the gene matches. The CDR3 DNA follows: TGTGCCTGGAGGGGACAGGGGGCGGGTGAGCAGTACTTC. As protein: CAWRGQGAGEQYF.

The rearrangement joins TRBV15 to TRBJ2-1; 9 bases line up with TRBD1. CDR1 is LNHNV and CDR2 is YYDKDF in the germline V gene (reference sequence). The CDR3 is made up of 15 amino acids. V shed 4 bases, J shed 2 bases, and the junction held 3 bases outside the gene matches. The CDR3, as DNA: TGTGCCACCAGCAACCGACAGGGGGCCTACAATGAGCAGTTCTTC. Translating gives CATSNRQGAYNEQFF.

The V and J genes are TRBV30 and TRBJ1-6; 7 bases align to TRBD1. Unmatched junction bases numbered 19, after V lost 2 bases and J lost 3 bases. The CDR3 contains 20 residues. The germline gives CDR1 GTSNPN, CDR2 SVGIG (reference sequence). The CDR3 sequence: CAWSRQQGKSVANYNSPLHF. In DNA, the CDR3 is TGTGCCTGGAGTCGCCAACAGGGGAAGAGCGTCGCAAACTATAATTCACCCCTCCACTTT.

The rearrangement uses TRBV9 and TRBJ2-1; a weak D match, TRBD1 (6 bases). The V end was cut by 3 bases, the J end by 4 bases, with 8 bases between. Germline-derived CDR1 and CDR2 are SGDLS and YYNGEE. CDR3 length equals 13 residues. The CDR3 DNA follows: TGTGCCAGCAGCGCAGACAGGTACAATGAGCAGTTCTTC. As protein: CASSADRYNEQFF.

This clone has just one count. This same CDR3 is encoded by further DNA sequences in the sample. V gene TRBV24-1 combines with J gene TRBJ2-1; weak D call: TRBD2 (5 bases). V was pared by 6 bases and J by 0 bases, with 8 bases between. Germline CDR1 KGHDR, CDR2 SFDVKD. This CDR3 region has 14 residues. The CDR3 protein is CATSSGSSYNEQFF. Here the CDR3 DNA reads TGTGCCACCAGTTCGGGGAGCTCCTACAATGAGCAGTTCTTC.

The chain uses TRBV27 and TRBJ1-3, with TRBD1 matching over 7 bases. The CDR3 totals 13 residues. The V segment lost 8 bases and the J segment 7 bases; nucleotides outside the gene matches: 8. Germline CDR1 MNHEY, CDR2 SMNVEV (reference sequence). The CDR3 DNA reads TGTGCCAGCGCGACAGGGCGGTACAACACCATATATTTT. Residues: CASATGRYNTIYF.

The genes are TRBV7-2 and TRBJ1-5; D might be TRBD1 (6 bases). With 2 bases removed from V and 3 bases from J, the gap between germline ends came to 11 bases. This CDR3 has 15 residues. The germline gives CDR1 SGHTA, CDR2 FQGNSA. CDR3 sequence (DNA): TGTGCCAGCAGCTTATACCGACAGGTCAATCAGCCCCAGCATTTT. It specifies CASSLYRQVNQPQHF.

The V gene is TRBV6-1, the J gene TRBJ1-1, with unresolved D. The CDR3 totals 14 residues. Germline V gene lookup returns CDR1 MNHNS and CDR2 SASEGT. V lost 2 bases to trimming and J lost 2 bases, with 9 bases between them. The CDR3 nucleotides read TGTGCCAGCAGTGAACTGCGGGCTAACACTGAAGCTTTCTTT. Translating gives CASSELRANTEAFF.

The chain employs TRBV7-2 and TRBJ1-2; D may be TRBD1 (5 bases). V lost 3 bases, J lost 5 bases, and 7 bases lay in between. Germline CDR1 SGHTA, CDR2 FQGNSA. CDR3 length equals 12 residues. The CDR3 region has the DNA TGTGCCAGCAGCTTGGACACGTATGGCTACACCTTC. Its protein is CASSLDTYGYTF.

This clone has more than one count but fewer than ten. This rearrangement joins TRBV4-1 to TRBJ2-2; 10 nucleotides match TRBD1. The V segment lost 0 bases and the J segment 7 bases; nucleotides outside the gene matches: 5. There are 16 residues in the CDR3. Per the germline V gene, CDR1 is MGHRA and CDR2 is YSYEKL. DNA of the CDR3: TGCGCCAGCAGCCAAGACCCGGGACAGGGGTTCGGGGAGCTGTTTTTT. Translated, it gives CASSQDPGQGFGELFF.

Comments on this clone: Other DNA sequences from this sample encode an identical CDR3 as well. This chain joins TRBV18 and TRBJ1-5, with 8 positions matching TRBD1. The V gene end was trimmed by 3 bases and the J gene end by 4 bases; junction bases not matched to a gene: 2. This CDR3 contains 14 residues. Germline V gene data show CDR1 as KGHSH and CDR2 as LQKENI. The CDR3 here is CASSPGTGNQPQHF. In nucleotides, the CDR3 is TGTGCCAGCTCACCTGGGACAGGAAATCAGCCCCAGCATTTT.